This paragraph reports one TCR beta chain. The data originate from a study of blood T cell repertoires in COVID-19. Across the study: T cells, B-cell-depleted T cells, or PBMCs supplied cDNA or gDNA.

From germline, CDR1 is MDHEN and CDR2 SYDVKM. The V gene lost 4 bases and the J gene lost 7 bases, with 13 bases spanning the gap. The CDR3 sequence is 14 residues long. Original methodology: How many nucleated cells were present was estimated from reference gene primer amplification. Generated by immunoSEQ multiplex PCR, the TCRdb table keeps only in-frame clones and is missing some. The V and J calls and clone size were taken over from that table, and D and trimming were inferred from the DNA. Among around 45,000 clones listed, around 90% were seen once. The V gene is TRBV28, the J gene TRBJ1-4; TRBD1 might be the D (5 bases). The TCR originated in a man aged 65 to 85 with active COVID-19. The sequenced material came from peripheral blood. CDR3 coding DNA: TGTGCCAGCAGTTGGGGCGGGGCTGGTGAAAAACTGTTTTTT. It codes for CASSWGGAGEKLFF.